These 19 T cell receptor beta chains originate from one sample sequenced in a study of PD-1 blockade in classical Hodgkin lymphoma. Libraries were prepared by immunoSEQ multiplex PCR; TCRdb keeps only in-frame clonotypes and omits some of them. The top ten clones hold around 10% of a sample with 90,000 to 95,000 clones, 85% to 90% of them seen once. In every patient, relapse followed autologous stem cell transplantation, while exposure to brentuximab vedotin differed. Sequences were derived from peripheral blood mononuclear cells (PBMCs), sampled before the second cycle of nivolumab. These receptors all come from a human donor with classical Hodgkin lymphoma.

The rearrangement links TRBV9 to TRBJ2-1; possible D gene TRBD1, 5 bases. CDR3 length: 17 residues. The germline V gene encodes CDR1 SGDLS and CDR2 YYNGEE. With 0 bases removed from V and 8 bases from J, the gap between germline ends came to 21 bases. CDR3 protein: CASSVGGAPTSLDEQFF. CDR3 DNA: TGTGCCAGCAGCGTAGGTGGGGCTCCGACGTCCCTGGATGAGCAGTTCTTC.

The chain combines TRBV4-1 with TRBJ1-5, with D possibly matching TRBD1 (6 bases). V was clipped by 0 bases and J by 7 bases, with 16 bases between them. Germline CDR1 reads MGHRA; CDR2 reads YSYEKL. The CDR3 has 16 residues. CDR3 nucleotide sequence: TGCGCCAGCAGCCAAGACGCAGGGGCTGGTTACCAGCCCCAGCATTTT. It is translated as CASSQDAGAGYQPQHF.

The chain has TRBV4-2 and TRBJ2-3, with 11 positions matching TRBD2. The CDR3 runs 16 residues. V was pared by 3 bases and J by 5 bases, with 7 bases of the junction left unmatched. Germline V CDR1 and CDR2: LGHNA, YNFKEQ. The CDR3 region has the DNA TGTGCCAGCAGCCAGAATAGCGGGGGGGCCGTAGATACGCAGTATTTT. This translates into CASSQNSGGAVDTQYF.

This chain links TRBV5-1 with TRBJ2-1; a possible D gene is TRBD1 (6 bases). Trimming stripped 1 base from V and 5 bases from J, with 13 bases between. The CDR3 has 15 amino acids. CDR1 is SGHRS, CDR2 YFSETQ, per germline. As DNA, the CDR3 is TGCGCCAGCAGCTTGAGTCTTGGACAGAACAATGAGCAGTTCTTC. It is translated as CASSLSLGQNNEQFF.

The rearrangement uses TRBV18 and TRBJ1-5; the D is unclear. This CDR3 contains 15 residues. Trimming took off 1 base at V and 0 bases at J, with 7 bases between the two ends. Germline V gene lookup returns CDR1 KGHSH and CDR2 LQKENI. The CDR3 nucleotides read TGTGCCAGCTCACCACAACAGAATAGCAATCAGCCCCAGCATTTT. Translating gives CASSPQQNSNQPQHF.

The rearrangement joins TRBV2 to TRBJ1-3; D possibly corresponds to TRBD1 (6 bases). CDR1 and CDR2 from the germline V gene are SNHLY and FYNNEI. The CDR3 runs to 17 residues. The ends were cut back, 6 bases at V and 0 bases at J, with 18 bases in the middle. In DNA, the CDR3 is TGTGCCAGCAGCCCCCCCGGGACACCGAACTCTGGAAACACCATATATTTT. Its translation: CASSPPGTPNSGNTIYF.

This clone was observed a single time. The chain has TRBV18 and TRBJ2-7; TRBD2 agrees at 7 bases. V lost 0 bases, J lost 2 bases, and 4 bases stayed unmatched. The CDR3 length is 15 residues. In germline, CDR1 is KGHSH, CDR2 LQKENI. CDR3 loop: CASSPPGGSTYEQYF. In DNA, the CDR3 is TGTGCCAGCTCACCACCGGGAGGGAGCACCTACGAGCAGTACTTC.

The chain is built from TRBV28 and TRBJ2-4; 8 bases line up with TRBD2. CDR3 size: 16 residues. Germline-derived CDR1 and CDR2 are MDHEN and SYDVKM. Trimming removed 8 bases from V and 8 bases from J; junction bases left unmatched: 17. Here the CDR3 DNA reads TGTGCCAGCGGCTCGGGGGGGCCTCTAGATAAGGACATTCAGTACTTC. Its protein is CASGSGGPLDKDIQYF.

The chain has TRBV25-1 and TRBJ2-3; 7 nucleotides align to TRBD1. Trimming took 3 bases from V and 1 from J; bases not matched to a gene: 1. The germline gives CDR1 MGHDK, CDR2 SYGVNS. This CDR3 spans 14 amino acids. This CDR3 is CASSDDRGTDTQYF. CDR3 in DNA: TGTGCCAGCAGTGACGACAGGGGCACAGATACGCAGTATTTT.

This chain connects TRBV25-1 to TRBJ1-2, with no clear D. Trimming removed 3 bases at V and 6 bases at J, with 11 bases between. CDR1 is MGHDK and CDR2 is SYGVNS in the germline V gene. This CDR3 comprises 13 residues. CDR3 DNA sequence: TGTGCCAGCAGTGATGGTACAGCCGATGGCTACACCTTC. Its translation: CASSDGTADGYTF.

This rearrangement joins TRBV2 to TRBJ2-3; D is perhaps TRBD1 or TRBD2 (5 bases each). The CDR3 covers 14 residues. Deletions cut 6 bases from V and 5 bases from J, with 15 bases between. In germline, CDR1 is SNHLY, CDR2 FYNNEI. CDR3 residues: CASSRESVGDTQYF. CDR3 sequence (DNA): TGTGCCAGCAGCAGGGAGAGTGTTGGAGATACGCAGTATTTT. Full variable domain (missing parts from reference TRBV2 and TRBJ2-3): EPEVTQTPSHQVTQMGQEVILRCVPISNHLYFYWYRQILGQKVEFLVSFYNNEISEKSEIFDDQFSVERPDGSNFTLKIRSTKLEDSAMYFCASSRESVGDTQYFGPGTRLTVL.

The chain links TRBV7-9 to TRBJ2-5; no clear D gene. CDR3 length equals 11 residues. Trimming took off 5 bases at V and 10 bases at J, with 11 bases between the two ends. CDR1 SEHNR and CDR2 FQNEAQ come from the germline V gene (reference sequence). The CDR3 sequence is CASSPGEVQYF. The CDR3, as DNA: TGTGCCAGCAGCCCCGGCGAAGTCCAGTACTTC. Full variable domain (rest looked up from reference TRBV7-9 and TRBJ2-5): DTGVSQNPRHKITKRGQNVTFRCDPISEHNRLYWYRQTLGQGPEFLTYFQNEAQLEKSRLLSDRFSAERPKGSFSTLEIQRTEQGDSAMYLCASSPGEVQYFGPGTRLLVL.

This chain links TRBV2 with TRBJ2-1, with no clear D. V was cut by 6 bases and J by 0 bases, with 9 bases left in between. This CDR3 is 14 amino acids long. Germline V gene data show CDR1 as SNHLY and CDR2 as FYNNEI. CDR3 sequence reads: CASRQTSSYNEQFF. The CDR3, as DNA: TGTGCCAGCAGGCAGACGAGCTCCTACAATGAGCAGTTCTTC.

The V and J genes are TRBV11-2 and TRBJ2-5; D is perhaps TRBD1 or TRBD2 (5 bases each). Trimming cost V 5 bases and J 9 bases, with 13 bases left between them. This CDR3 has 12 amino acids. CDR1 is SGHAT and CDR2 is FQNNGV in the germline V gene. The CDR3 is CASSPGAQAQYF. In DNA, the CDR3 is TGTGCCAGCAGCCCCGGGGCCCAGGCCCAGTACTTC.

This clone was seen a single time. The chain uses TRBV2 and TRBJ2-7; TRBD1 might be the D (6 bases). The V end lost 2 bases, the J end lost 5 bases, and 13 bases lay between the germline ends. The CDR3 is made up of 14 amino acids. CDR1 is SNHLY, CDR2 FYNNEI, per germline. In DNA, the CDR3 is TGTGCCAGCAGTGAACAGGGGTTTGGTAACGAGCAGTACTTC. Encoded protein: CASSEQGFGNEQYF.

J is TRBJ2-2 and V is TRBV4-1, with 12 bases lining up with TRBD2. The CDR3 spans 16 residues. Per the germline V gene, CDR1 is MGHRA and CDR2 is YSYEKL. J was trimmed by 4 bases and V by 4 bases; bases with no gene match: 4. Here the CDR3 DNA reads TGCGCCAGCAGCCCAGAGGGACTAGCGGGCACCGGGGAGCTGTTTTTT. It translates to CASSPEGLAGTGELFF.

The chain joins TRBV4-2 to TRBJ2-1, with TRBD2 as a possible D gene (5 bases). Germline-derived CDR1 and CDR2 are LGHNA and YNFKEQ. The CDR3 is 14 amino acids. Trimming left V 2 bases short and J 4 bases short, with 9 bases between. Here the CDR3 DNA reads TGTGCCAGCAGCCAATATAGCGTTTACAATGAGCAGTTCTTC. This codes for CASSQYSVYNEQFF.

The CDR3 DNA reads as TGCGCCAGCAGCCAAGTGTCAGCGGGAGGGTCTGGGGCCAACGTCCTGACTTTC. Its protein is CASSQVSAGGSGANVLTF. The chain recombines TRBV4-1 with TRBJ2-6, with 10 bases matching TRBD2. V lost 1 base, J lost 1 base, and 4 bases stayed unmatched. Germline values: CDR1 MGHRA, CDR2 YSYEKL. The CDR3 has 18 residues.

V usage is TRBV5-1 and J usage is TRBJ2-2, with 8 bases fitting TRBD2. Germline loops: CDR1 SGHRS, CDR2 YFSETQ. V lost 0 bases to trimming and J lost 7 bases; unmatched junction nucleotides: 2. CDR3 size: 14 residues. Here the CDR3 reads CASSLVTSDGELFF. The CDR3 DNA sequence: TGCGCCAGCAGCTTGGTGACTAGCGACGGGGAGCTGTTTTTT.